This passage covers 11 T cell receptor beta chains from one sample sequenced in a study of shared clonotypes between healthy human individuals. Libraries were prepared by immunoSEQ multiplex PCR; TCRdb keeps only in-frame clonotypes and omits some of them. The sample records 110,000 or so clones, approximately 70% being singletons. Sequencing input: memory CD8+ T cells sorted from blood. Sample subset: CD45RO+ cells pooled with CCR7-negative TemRA cells. Receptors originate from a woman in her thirties in good health.

The chain combines TRBV12-1 with TRBJ2-1; TRBD2, the table's D call, was not compared with the DNA. TRBV12-1 is a pseudogene. The CDR3 totals 16 residues. The CDR3 loop is CASSAPFGELNNEQFF. CDR3 nucleotide sequence: TGTGCCAGCAGCGCCCCTTTCGGGGAACTTAACAATGAGCAGTTCTTC.

CDR3 bases: TGCGCCAGCAGCCAGACCGGGACCGTCAAGACGGAGCAGTTCTTC. Protein product: CASSQTGTVKTEQFF. The chain links TRBV4-1 to TRBJ2-1, with D perhaps assigned TRBD1 or TRBD2 (5 bases each). Trimming cost V 3 bases and J 10 bases, with 19 bases left between them. CDR1 and CDR2 (germline): MGHRA, YSYEKL. The CDR3 spans 15 residues.

This chain links TRBV21-1 with TRBJ2-3; the table's D call, TRBD1, has no DNA check behind it. TRBV21-1 is designated a pseudogene. The CDR3 is 15 amino acids. As DNA, the CDR3 is TGTGCCAGCCTAGTCAGGGGGCAAGGCACAGATACGCAGTATTTT. Translating it yields CASLVRGQGTDTQYF.

In its sample, this clone is medium-sized. This chain connects TRBV6-1 to TRBJ2-2; tentatively, D is TRBD2 (6 bases). V was clipped by 0 bases and J by 4 bases, with 12 bases between them. This CDR3 has 16 amino acids. Germline CDR1 MNHNS, CDR2 SASEGT. This CDR3 reads CASSEADGSVTGELFF. In DNA, the CDR3 is TGTGCCAGCAGTGAAGCGGACGGGAGTGTCACCGGGGAGCTGTTTTTT.

V usage is TRBV28 and J usage is TRBJ1-6, with no clear D. The CDR3 is 14 amino acids. Germline lookup yields CDR1 MDHEN and CDR2 SYDVKM. V lost 5 bases, J lost 1 base, and 6 bases lay in between. CDR3 sequence reads: CASSQRSYNSPLHF. CDR3 bases: TGTGCCAGCAGTCAAAGGTCCTATAATTCACCCCTCCACTTT.

This clone has only a few counts. This chain connects TRBV4-1 to TRBJ1-2, with TRBD1 matching over 9 bases. This CDR3 region has 13 residues. With 6 bases clipped from V and 9 bases from J, the junction kept 8 bases outside the gene matches. CDR1 is MGHRA, CDR2 YSYEKL, per germline. CDR3 DNA sequence: TGCGCCAGCAGAGGGACAGGGAAGCGAAGCTACACCTTC. It is translated as CASRGTGKRSYTF.

The chain employs TRBV23-1 and TRBJ2-3, with D perhaps being TRBD1 or TRBD2 (5 bases each). TRBV23-1 counts as an open reading frame of uncertain function. The CDR3 length is 18 residues. The V and J ends lost 4 bases and 1 base respectively, with 21 bases between them. The CDR3 spells CASSRLPPGIGGTDTQYF. CDR3 nucleotides: TGCGCCAGCAGTCGCCTCCCTCCAGGGATCGGGGGCACAGATACGCAGTATTTT.

The V gene is TRBV7-8, the J gene TRBJ2-7; no clear D gene. The CDR3 consists of 15 residues. Between the trimmed V and J ends, which lost 1 base and 10 bases, there was a span of 20 bases. CDR1 and CDR2 from the germline V gene are SGHVS and FQNEAQ. This chain's CDR3 is CASSLDWGSPLGQYF. As DNA, the CDR3 is TGTGCCAGCAGCTTAGACTGGGGATCCCCCCTGGGACAGTACTTC. Full variable domain (missing parts from reference TRBV7-8 and TRBJ2-7): GAGVSQSPRYKVAKRGQDVALRCDPISGHVSLFWYQQALGQGPEFLTYFQNEAQLDKSGLPSDRFFAERPEGSVSTLKIQRTQQEDSAVYLCASSLDWGSPLGQYFGPGTRLTVT.

This clone appeared once. The gene calls are TRBV29-1 and TRBJ2-5; 10 bases line up with TRBD2. Trimming at V came to 5 bases and at J to 5 bases, leaving 5 bases not matched to a gene. The CDR3 is 13 amino acids. In germline, CDR1 is SQVTM, CDR2 ANQGSEA. The DNA for the CDR3 is TGCAGCGTTTTTAGCGGGAGGATCGAGACCCAGTACTTC. Translation: CSVFSGRIETQYF.

The chain recombines TRBV28 with TRBJ1-5, with no clear D. The CDR3 has 15 amino acids. From germline, CDR1 is MDHEN and CDR2 SYDVKM. V lost 2 bases and J lost 0, with 8 bases in between. CDR3 region: CASSLERISNQPQHF. CDR3 DNA: TGTGCCAGCAGTTTAGAAAGAATTAGCAATCAGCCCCAGCATTTT.

The rearrangement uses TRBV6-5 and TRBJ2-7, with a tentative D call TRBD1 (6 bases). This CDR3 is 15 amino acids long. With 5 bases removed from V and 1 base from J, the gap between germline ends came to 15 bases. Germline-derived CDR1 and CDR2 are MNHEY and SVGAGI. This CDR3 reads CASSPGTLGSYEQYF. As DNA, the CDR3 is TGTGCCAGCAGTCCCGGGACATTGGGATCCTACGAGCAGTACTTC.